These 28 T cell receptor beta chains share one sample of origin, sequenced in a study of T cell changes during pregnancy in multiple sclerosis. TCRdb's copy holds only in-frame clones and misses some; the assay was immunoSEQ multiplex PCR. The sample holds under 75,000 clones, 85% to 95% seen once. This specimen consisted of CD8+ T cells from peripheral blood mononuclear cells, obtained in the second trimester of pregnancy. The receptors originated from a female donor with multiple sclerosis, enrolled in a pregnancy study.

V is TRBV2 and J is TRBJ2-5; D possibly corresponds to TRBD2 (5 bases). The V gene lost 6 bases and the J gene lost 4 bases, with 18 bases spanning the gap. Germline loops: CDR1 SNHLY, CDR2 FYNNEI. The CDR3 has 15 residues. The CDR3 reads CASSPGSATSETQYF. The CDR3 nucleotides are TGTGCCAGCAGCCCGGGTAGCGCGACTTCAGAGACCCAGTACTTC.

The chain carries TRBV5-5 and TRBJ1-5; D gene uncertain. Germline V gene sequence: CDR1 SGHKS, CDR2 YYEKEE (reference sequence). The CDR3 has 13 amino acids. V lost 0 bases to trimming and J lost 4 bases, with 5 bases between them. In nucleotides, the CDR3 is TGTGCCAGCAGCTTGGACTTAAATCAGCCCCAGCATTTT. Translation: CASSLDLNQPQHF.

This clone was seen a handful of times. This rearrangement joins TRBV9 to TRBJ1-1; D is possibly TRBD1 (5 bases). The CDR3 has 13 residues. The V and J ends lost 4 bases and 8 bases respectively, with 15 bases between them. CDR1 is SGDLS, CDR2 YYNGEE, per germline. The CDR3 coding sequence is TGTGCCAGCAGCCCCTGGGATTGGGGCGAAGCTTTCTTT. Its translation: CASSPWDWGEAFF.

The CDR3 coding sequence is TGTGCCAGTAATAATCTAGCGGTCTCCTACAATGAGCAGTTCTTC. It codes for CASNNLAVSYNEQFF. The rearrangement links TRBV19 to TRBJ2-1; 7 bases map to TRBD2. CDR1 and CDR2 from the germline V gene are LNHDA and SQIVND (reference sequence). Trimming cost V 7 bases and J 0 bases; bases outside gene matches: 6. The CDR3 extends over 15 amino acids.

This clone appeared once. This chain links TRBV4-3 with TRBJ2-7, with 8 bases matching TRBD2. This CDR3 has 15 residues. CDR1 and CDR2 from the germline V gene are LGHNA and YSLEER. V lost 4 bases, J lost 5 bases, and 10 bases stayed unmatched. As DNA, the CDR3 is TGCGCCAGCAGCCTGGAAAGCGGGAGCGGCCACGAGCAGTACTTC. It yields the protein CASSLESGSGHEQYF.

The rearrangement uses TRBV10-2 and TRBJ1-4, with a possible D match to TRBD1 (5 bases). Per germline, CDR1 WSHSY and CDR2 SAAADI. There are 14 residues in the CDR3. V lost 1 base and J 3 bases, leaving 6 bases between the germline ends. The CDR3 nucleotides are TGCGCCAGCAGTGAGTGGGGCCCTAATGAAAAACTGTTTTTT. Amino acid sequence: CASSEWGPNEKLFF.

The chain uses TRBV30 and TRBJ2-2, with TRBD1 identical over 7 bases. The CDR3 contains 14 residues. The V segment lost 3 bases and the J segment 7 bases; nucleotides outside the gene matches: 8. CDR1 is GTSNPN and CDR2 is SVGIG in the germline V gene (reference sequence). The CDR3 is CAWSLNTGVGELFF. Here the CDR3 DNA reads TGTGCCTGGAGCCTCAATACAGGGGTCGGGGAGCTGTTTTTT.

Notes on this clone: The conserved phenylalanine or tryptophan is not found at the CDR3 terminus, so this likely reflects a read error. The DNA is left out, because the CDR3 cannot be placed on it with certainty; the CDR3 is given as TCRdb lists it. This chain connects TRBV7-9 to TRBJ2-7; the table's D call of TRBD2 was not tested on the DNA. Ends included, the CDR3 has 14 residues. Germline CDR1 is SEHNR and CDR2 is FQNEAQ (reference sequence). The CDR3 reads CASSLERAVLLRGY.

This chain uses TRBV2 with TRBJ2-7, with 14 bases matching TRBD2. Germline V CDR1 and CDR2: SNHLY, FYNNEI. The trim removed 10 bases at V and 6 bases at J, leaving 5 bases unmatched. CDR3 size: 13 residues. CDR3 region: CAILTSGRAEQYF. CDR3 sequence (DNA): TGTGCCATTCTGACTAGCGGGAGGGCCGAGCAGTACTTC. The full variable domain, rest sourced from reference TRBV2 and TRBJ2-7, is EPEVTQTPSHQVTQMGQEVILRCVPISNHLYFYWYRQILGQKVEFLVSFYNNEISEKSEIFDDQFSVERPDGSNFTLKIRSTKLEDSAMYFCAILTSGRAEQYFGPGTRLTVT.

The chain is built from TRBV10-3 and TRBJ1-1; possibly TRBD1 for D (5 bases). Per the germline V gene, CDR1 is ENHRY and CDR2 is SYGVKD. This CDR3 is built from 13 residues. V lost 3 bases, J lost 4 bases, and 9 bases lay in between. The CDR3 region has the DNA TGTGCCATCAGTGATTTGGGGGGCACTGAAGCTTTCTTT. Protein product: CAISDLGGTEAFF.

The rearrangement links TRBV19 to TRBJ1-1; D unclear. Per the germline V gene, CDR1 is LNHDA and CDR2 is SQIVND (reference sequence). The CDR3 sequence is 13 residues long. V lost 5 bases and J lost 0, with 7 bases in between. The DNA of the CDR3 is TGTGCCAGTAGTCAATCATTGAACACTGAAGCTTTCTTT. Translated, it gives CASSQSLNTEAFF.

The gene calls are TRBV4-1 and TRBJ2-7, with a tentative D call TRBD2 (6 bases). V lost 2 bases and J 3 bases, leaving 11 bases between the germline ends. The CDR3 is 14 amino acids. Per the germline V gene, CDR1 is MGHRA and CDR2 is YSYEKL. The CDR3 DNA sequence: TGCGCCAGCAGCCAATTCGTGGGAGGCTACGAGCAGTACTTC. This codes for CASSQFVGGYEQYF.

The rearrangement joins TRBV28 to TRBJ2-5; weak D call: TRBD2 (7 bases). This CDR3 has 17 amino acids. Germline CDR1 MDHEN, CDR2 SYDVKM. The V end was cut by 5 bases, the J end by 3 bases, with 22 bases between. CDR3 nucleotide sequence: TGTGCCAGCAGTCCCCGCCCCACAGGGAGGGGAAAAGAGACCCAGTACTTC. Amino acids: CASSPRPTGRGKETQYF.

The CDR3 loop reads CASSSGLYGYTF. Written as DNA, the CDR3 is TGTGCCAGTAGTTCTGGGCTCTATGGCTACACCTTC. The rearrangement joins TRBV19 to TRBJ1-2; no reliable D call. The germline V gene encodes CDR1 LNHDA and CDR2 SQIVND (reference sequence). V shed 5 bases and J shed 4 bases, with 8 bases lying between them. The CDR3 runs to 12 residues. The complete variable domain, with remaining parts taken from reference TRBV19 and TRBJ1-2, reads DGGITQSPKYLFRKEGQNVTLSCEQNLNHDAMYWYRQDPGQGLRLIYYSQIVNDFQKGDIAEGYSVSREKKESFPLTVTSAQKNPTAFYLCASSSGLYGYTFGSGTRLTVV.

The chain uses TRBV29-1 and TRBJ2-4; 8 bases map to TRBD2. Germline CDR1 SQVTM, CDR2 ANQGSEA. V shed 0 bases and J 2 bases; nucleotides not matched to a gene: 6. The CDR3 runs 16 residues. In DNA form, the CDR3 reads TGCAGCGTTGAAGATCGGGGGGGGAGGACCAAAAACATTCAGTACTTC. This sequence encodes CSVEDRGGRTKNIQYF.

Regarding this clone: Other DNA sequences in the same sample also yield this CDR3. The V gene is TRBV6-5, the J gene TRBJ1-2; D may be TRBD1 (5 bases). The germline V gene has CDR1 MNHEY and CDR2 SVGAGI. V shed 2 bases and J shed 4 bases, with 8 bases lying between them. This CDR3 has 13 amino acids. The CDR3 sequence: CASSYGGSYGYTF. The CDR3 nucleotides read TGTGCCAGCAGTTACGGGGGGTCCTATGGCTACACCTTC.

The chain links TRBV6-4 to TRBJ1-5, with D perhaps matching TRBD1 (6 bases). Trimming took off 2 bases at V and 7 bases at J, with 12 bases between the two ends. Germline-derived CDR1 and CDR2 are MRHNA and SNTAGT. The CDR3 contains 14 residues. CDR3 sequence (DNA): TGTGCCAGCAGTGACGAAGGGGGGGGACAGCCCCAGCATTTT. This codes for CASSDEGGGQPQHF.

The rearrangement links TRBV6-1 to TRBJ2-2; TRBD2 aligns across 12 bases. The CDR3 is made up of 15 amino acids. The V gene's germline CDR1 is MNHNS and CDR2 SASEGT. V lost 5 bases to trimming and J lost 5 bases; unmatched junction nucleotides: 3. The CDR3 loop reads CASSMTSGSTGELFF. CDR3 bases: TGTGCCAGCAGTATGACTAGCGGGAGTACCGGGGAGCTGTTTTTT.

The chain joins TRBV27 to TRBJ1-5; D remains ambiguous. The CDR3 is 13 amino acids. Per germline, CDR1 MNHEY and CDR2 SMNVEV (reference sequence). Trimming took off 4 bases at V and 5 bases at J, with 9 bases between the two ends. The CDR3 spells CASSYGHDQPQHF. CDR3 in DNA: TGTGCCAGCAGTTATGGGCACGATCAGCCCCAGCATTTT.

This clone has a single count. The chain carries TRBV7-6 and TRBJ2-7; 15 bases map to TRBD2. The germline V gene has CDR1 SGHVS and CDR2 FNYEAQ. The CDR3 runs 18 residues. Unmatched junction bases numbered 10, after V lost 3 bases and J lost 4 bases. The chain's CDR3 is CASSFGLAGGPKGYEQYF. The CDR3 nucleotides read TGTGCCAGCAGCTTCGGACTAGCGGGAGGGCCAAAGGGGTACGAGCAGTACTTC.

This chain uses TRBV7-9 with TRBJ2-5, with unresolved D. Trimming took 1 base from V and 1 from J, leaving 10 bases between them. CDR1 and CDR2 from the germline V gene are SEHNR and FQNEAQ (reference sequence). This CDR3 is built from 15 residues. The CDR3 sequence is CASSLGPGLQETQYF. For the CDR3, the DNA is TGTGCCAGCAGCTTAGGACCAGGCCTCCAAGAGACCCAGTACTTC.

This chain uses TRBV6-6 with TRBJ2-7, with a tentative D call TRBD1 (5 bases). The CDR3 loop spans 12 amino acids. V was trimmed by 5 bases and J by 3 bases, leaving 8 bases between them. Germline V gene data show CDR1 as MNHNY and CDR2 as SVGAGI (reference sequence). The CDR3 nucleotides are TGTGCCAGCAGTGGCGACAGCTACGAGCAGTACTTC. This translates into CASSGDSYEQYF.

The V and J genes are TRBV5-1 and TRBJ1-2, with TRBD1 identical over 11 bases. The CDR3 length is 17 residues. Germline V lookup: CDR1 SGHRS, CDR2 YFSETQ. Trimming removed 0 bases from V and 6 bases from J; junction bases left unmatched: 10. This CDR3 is CASSLEGTGGERDGYTF. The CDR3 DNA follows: TGCGCCAGCAGCTTGGAAGGGACAGGGGGAGAGAGGGATGGCTACACCTTC.

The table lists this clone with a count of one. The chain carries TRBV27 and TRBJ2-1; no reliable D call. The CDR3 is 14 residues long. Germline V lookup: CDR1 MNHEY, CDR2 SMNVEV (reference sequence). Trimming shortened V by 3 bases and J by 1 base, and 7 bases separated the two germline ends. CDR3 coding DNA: TGTGCCAGCAGTTTCCCGGGTTCCTACAATGAGCAGTTCTTC. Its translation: CASSFPGSYNEQFF.

CDR3 region: CASSPTGGWVSNQPQHF. The CDR3, as DNA: TGTGCCAGCAGCCCGACAGGGGGATGGGTAAGCAATCAGCCCCAGCATTTT. The chain links TRBV27 to TRBJ1-5; 9 positions agree with TRBD1. The V gene's germline CDR1 is MNHEY and CDR2 SMNVEV (reference sequence). J was trimmed by 1 base and V by 6 bases; bases with no gene match: 10. The CDR3 consists of 17 residues.

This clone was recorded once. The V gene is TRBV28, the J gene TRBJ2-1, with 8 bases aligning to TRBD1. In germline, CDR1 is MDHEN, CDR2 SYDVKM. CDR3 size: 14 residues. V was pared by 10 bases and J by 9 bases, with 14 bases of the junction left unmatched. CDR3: CAITSLTGATEQFF. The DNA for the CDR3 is TGTGCCATCACAAGCCTGACAGGGGCGACTGAGCAGTTCTTC.

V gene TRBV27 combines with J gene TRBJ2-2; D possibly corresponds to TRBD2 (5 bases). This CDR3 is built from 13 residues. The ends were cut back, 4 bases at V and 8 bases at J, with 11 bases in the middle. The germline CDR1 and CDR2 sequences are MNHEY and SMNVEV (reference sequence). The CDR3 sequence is CASSSGLLGELFF. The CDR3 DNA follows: TGTGCCAGCAGTTCAGGACTTCTTGGGGAGCTGTTTTTT.

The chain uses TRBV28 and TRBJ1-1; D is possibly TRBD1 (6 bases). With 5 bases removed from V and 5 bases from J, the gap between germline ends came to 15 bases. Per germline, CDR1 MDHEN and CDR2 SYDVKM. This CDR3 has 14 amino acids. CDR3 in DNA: TGTGCCAGCAGTCCCGGACAGACGGGGACTGAAGCTTTCTTT. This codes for CASSPGQTGTEAFF.